Following are 18 T cell receptor beta chains from one sample sequenced in a study of blood T cell repertoires in COVID-19. Clones were sequenced by immunoSEQ multiplex PCR, and TCRdb holds only the in-frame ones, with some missing. The sample includes fewer than 85,000 clones, roughly 80% of them seen just once. The specimen sequenced was peripheral blood. The origin of the receptors is a woman in her sixties with acute or convalescent COVID-19.

The V gene is TRBV28, the J gene TRBJ2-2; TRBD1 aligns across 8 bases. The CDR3 sequence is 13 residues long. V lost 6 bases, J lost 7 bases, and 4 bases stayed unmatched. Germline-derived CDR1 and CDR2 are MDHEN and SYDVKM. This CDR3 reads CASSHRGIGELFF. CDR3 DNA sequence: TGTGCCAGCAGCCACAGGGGGATCGGGGAGCTGTTTTTT.

The chain links TRBV5-4 to TRBJ1-1; D possibly corresponds to TRBD1 (6 bases). The germline V gene has CDR1 SGHNT and CDR2 YYREEE (reference sequence). The V gene lost 4 bases and the J gene lost 2 bases, with 15 bases spanning the gap. The CDR3 length is 15 residues. The CDR3 DNA reads TGTGCCAGCAGCGGGCAGGGGACCCCTAACACTGAAGCTTTCTTT. Protein product: CASSGQGTPNTEAFF.

This clone was seen once. The V call is TRBV7-8, the J call TRBJ2-1; 7 nucleotides match TRBD1. The V segment lost 2 bases and the J segment 4 bases; nucleotides outside the gene matches: 2. The CDR3 contains 14 residues. Per the germline V gene, CDR1 is SGHVS and CDR2 is FQNEAQ. The CDR3 loop is CASSLRQGYNEQFF. DNA of the CDR3: TGTGCCAGCAGCTTAAGACAGGGTTACAATGAGCAGTTCTTC.

The chain recombines TRBV6-5 with TRBJ1-2, with TRBD1 matching over 7 bases. After removal of 10 bases from V and 0 bases from J, the junction contained 8 bases not matched to a gene. The CDR3 has 14 residues. Per germline, CDR1 MNHEY and CDR2 SVGAGI. The CDR3 here is CATTSGQANYGYTF. The CDR3 nucleotides are TGTGCCACCACCTCCGGACAGGCTAACTATGGCTACACCTTC.

The chain recombines TRBV19 with TRBJ2-3, with 7 bases fitting TRBD2. CDR1 is LNHDA, CDR2 SQIVND, per germline (reference sequence). J gave up 5 bases and V 4 bases, and 15 bases lay outside the gene matches. The CDR3 loop spans 17 amino acids. The CDR3 nucleotides are TGTGCCAGTAGTAGGGGACTAATCGGGGGGAATTTAGATACGCAGTATTTT. Protein: CASSRGLIGGNLDTQYF.

The gene calls are TRBV5-1 and TRBJ1-2; 8 positions match TRBD1. V trimming: 4 bases; J trimming: 8 bases; junction bases outside the gene matches: 10. CDR1 and CDR2 from the germline V gene are SGHRS and YFSETQ. The CDR3 is 14 residues long. The CDR3 reads CASSGIQGARGYTF. The DNA for the CDR3 is TGCGCCAGCAGCGGGATTCAGGGGGCCAGGGGCTACACCTTC.

The chain carries TRBV30 and TRBJ1-1; D is unclear. Germline V gene sequence: CDR1 GTSNPN, CDR2 SVGIG (reference sequence). With 0 bases removed from V and 0 bases from J, the gap between germline ends came to 14 bases. The CDR3 runs to 16 residues. DNA for the CDR3: TGTGCCTGGAGTGTACTGCCGGCGGTTATGAACACTGAAGCTTTCTTT. It yields the protein CAWSVLPAVMNTEAFF. Combining the CDR3 with reference TRBV30 and TRBJ1-1 gives the whole variable domain SQTIHQWPATLVQPVGSPLSLECTVEGTSNPNLYWYRQAAGRGLQLLFYSVGIGQISSEVPQNLSASRPQDRQFILSSKKLLLSDSGFYLCAWSVLPAVMNTEAFFGQGTRLTVV.

The V call is TRBV5-5, the J call TRBJ2-7; D might be TRBD1 (5 bases). Per the germline V gene, CDR1 is SGHKS and CDR2 is YYEKEE (reference sequence). CDR3 length equals 13 residues. Trimming removed 1 base from V and 2 bases from J, with 7 bases in between. The CDR3 region has the DNA TGTGCCAGCAGCTTGTTGACAGCCTACGAGCAGTACGTC. Translation: CASSLLTAYEQYV.

The chain combines TRBV2 with TRBJ1-2; no clear D. The CDR3 runs 12 residues. The V end lost 4 bases, the J end lost 2 bases, and 5 bases lay between the germline ends. CDR1 and CDR2 from the germline V gene are SNHLY and FYNNEI. CDR3: CASSGENYGYTF. The CDR3 bases are TGTGCCAGCAGTGGAGAGAACTATGGCTACACCTTC.

This clone was seen repeatedly, ten times or more. The gene calls are TRBV7-9 and TRBJ2-4; 12 nucleotides match TRBD1. V dropped 4 bases and J dropped 8; count of bases not matched to a gene: 6. Germline V CDR1 and CDR2: SEHNR, FQNEAQ (reference sequence). The CDR3 is 15 amino acids. The CDR3 sequence is CASSWGQGAMDIQYF. CDR3 nucleotide sequence: TGTGCCAGCAGCTGGGGACAGGGGGCGATGGACATTCAGTACTTC.

The chain joins TRBV7-2 to TRBJ2-3, with a tentative D call TRBD2 (5 bases). Per germline, CDR1 SGHTA and CDR2 FQGNSA. CDR3 size: 14 residues. Trimming took off 4 bases at V and 6 bases at J, with 14 bases between the two ends. CDR3: CASSSMASSDTQYF. DNA for the CDR3: TGTGCCAGCAGCTCGATGGCGTCTAGCGATACGCAGTATTTT.

The table lists this clone with a few counts. The chain has TRBV3-1 (or the pseudogene TRBV3-2) and TRBJ2-1, with D perhaps TRBD2 (5 bases). V lost 3 bases and J lost 2, with 11 bases in between. The CDR3 is 15 residues long. In germline, CDR1 is LGHDT, CDR2 YNNKEL (reference sequence). Written as DNA, the CDR3 is TGTGCCAGCAGCCAGAGCGGAGAACCCTACAATGAGCAGTTCTTC. Protein: CASSQSGEPYNEQFF.

The rearrangement uses TRBV5-8 and TRBJ2-7; a possible D gene is TRBD2 (5 bases). The V end was cut by 0 bases, the J end by 9 bases, with 13 bases between. CDR1 and CDR2 (germline): SGHTS, YDEGEE. The CDR3 runs to 13 residues. The CDR3 DNA is TGTGCCAGCAGCTTGGCGCGCTTTGAGGGGCAGTACTTC. It codes for CASSLARFEGQYF.

A few counts support this clone. CDR3: CASSQDLHRDAVSIQPQHF. The DNA of the CDR3 is TGCGCCAGCAGCCAAGATCTTCACAGGGATGCGGTATCTATTCAGCCCCAGCATTTT. This chain links TRBV4-3 with TRBJ1-5; a weak D match, TRBD1 (6 bases). This CDR3 spans 19 amino acids. Trimming took 0 bases from V and 6 from J, leaving 24 bases between them. Germline V gene data show CDR1 as LGHNA and CDR2 as YSLEER.

The V and J genes are TRBV28 and TRBJ2-7, with 9 bases that match TRBD1. Trimming cost V 6 bases and J 5 bases; bases outside gene matches: 11. This CDR3 region has 15 residues. Germline V gene lookup returns CDR1 MDHEN and CDR2 SYDVKM. The chain's CDR3 is CASSQLQQGADEQYV. CDR3 in DNA: TGTGCCAGCAGCCAACTCCAACAGGGGGCCGACGAGCAGTACGTC.

Only one count was recorded for this clone. The chain links TRBV7-2 to TRBJ1-1; 10 bases are shared with TRBD1. In germline, CDR1 is SGHTA, CDR2 FQGNSA. V gave up 5 bases and J gave up 9 bases; unmatched junction bases: 6. This CDR3 is 13 amino acids long. CDR3 amino acids: CASSEGQGTKAFF. The CDR3 nucleotides are TGTGCCAGCAGCGAGGGACAGGGGACCAAAGCTTTCTTT.

The CDR3 spells CASSQDGGRTGRNYGYTF. The CDR3 region has the DNA TGCGCCAGCAGCCAAGATGGTGGTCGGACAGGGAGAAACTATGGCTACACCTTC. The rearrangement joins TRBV4-1 to TRBJ1-2; 8 bases agree with TRBD1. Germline CDR1 MGHRA, CDR2 YSYEKL. Trimming cost V 0 bases and J 2 bases; bases outside gene matches: 11. The CDR3 is made up of 18 amino acids.

This clone showed up just a few times. CDR3 DNA: TGTGCCAGCAGTTACAGGGACAGGGTTAACTATGGCTACACCTTC. It specifies CASSYRDRVNYGYTF. The genes are TRBV6-5 and TRBJ1-2, with TRBD1 identical over 9 bases. Germline lookup yields CDR1 MNHEY and CDR2 SVGAGI. The CDR3 length is 15 residues. V was pared by 2 bases and J by 1 base, with 2 bases of the junction left unmatched.